The subject of this entry is one T cell receptor beta chain. The data belong to a study of blood T cell repertoires in COVID-19. CDR3 size: 15 residues. Germline V CDR1 and CDR2: MNHEY, SMNVEV (reference sequence). V shed 5 bases and J shed 4 bases, with 17 bases lying between them. Repertoires were generated with immunoSEQ multiplex PCR, while TCRdb's copy carries only in-frame clones and drops some. The table shows hundreds of thousands of clones, with 88% occurring only once. The receptor was derived from a woman in her twenties or thirties who had recovered from COVID-19. The specimen sequenced was peripheral blood. The J gene is TRBJ1-1, the V gene TRBV27, with D unclear. The CDR3 sequence is CASSVTVMSGTEAFF. The CDR3, as DNA: TGTGCCAGCAGTGTGACGGTCATGTCGGGCACTGAAGCTTTCTTT.